This paragraph reports one T cell receptor beta chain. Its antigen is undetermined. The data were obtained in a study of shared clonotypes between healthy human individuals. Study outcomes and limitations: Among non-shared clonotypes, generation probabilities were lower than among those shared by all four donors.

CDR1 and CDR2 (germline): LGHNT, FRNRAP. The J segment lost 8 bases and the V segment lost 1 base, leaving 9 bases of the junction unmatched. This CDR3 has 16 residues. Using immunoSEQ multiplex PCR, the repertoire was profiled, and TCRdb retains in-frame clones only, with some absent. In the table there are over a million clones, 95% to 97% of which are singletons. Healthy and HIV-negative, the adult donors had no recent acute infections or vaccinations. It was into CD45RA+ naive and CD45RA-negative memory subsets that the CD4+ cells were split. This receptor was taken from a man aged 25 to 40 in good health. Sequenced material: naive CD4+ T cells sorted from blood. Documented subset: CD45RA+ positively selected. The chain links TRBV12-5 to TRBJ2-1, with 9 bases lining up with TRBD2. In nucleotides, the CDR3 is TGTGCTAGTGGTTTGGCAGGACTAGCGCTGGGGGATGAGCAGTTCTTC. It yields the protein CASGLAGLALGDEQFF.